Listed below are T cell receptor beta chains from one sample, sequenced in a study of cytomegalovirus exposure and HLA in healthy donors. Only in-frame clones appear in the TCRdb table, and some are missing; sequencing was by immunoSEQ multiplex PCR. Of 95,000 to 150,000 clones listed, about four fifths were seen once; the top ten hold over 10%. The sequenced sample consisted of PBMCs. The receptors stem from an older woman in good health and CMV-seropositive. Each CDR3 is given with its conserved first and last residue. Fields, in order: J gene, clone size, D gene, V gene, CDR3 protein, CDR3 DNA. A D gene is named only where the DNA matches it firmly. Clone size appears in some rows only: once, few, many, or a class for an expanded clone.

TRBJ2-3,once,TRBD2,TRBV4-3,CASSLLASSTDTQYF,TGCGCCAGCAGCCTACTAGCGTCTAGCACAGATACGCAGTATTTT
TRBJ1-6,NA,NA,TRBV19,CASAKTEYNSPLHF,TGTGCCAGCGCGAAGACAGAATATAATTCACCCCTCCACTTT
TRBJ2-5,NA,NA,TRBV11-2,CASSLGPLAGAGETQYF,TGTGCCAGCAGCTTAGGTCCTCTGGCGGGGGCTGGGGAGACCCAGTACTTC
TRBJ2-7,NA,NA,TRBV15,CATSRGQGRDEQYF,TGTGCCACCAGCAGGGGCCAGGGGAGGGACGAGCAGTACTTC
TRBJ2-5,once,TRBD1,TRBV15,CATSRGGTGGRETQYF,TGTGCCACCAGCAGAGGGGGGACAGGGGGCAGGGAGACCCAGTACTTC
TRBJ2-7,NA,TRBD2,TRBV6-5,CASSYPVGAGAYEQYF,TGTGCCAGCAGTTACCCCGTGGGAGCGGGAGCCTACGAGCAGTACTTC
TRBJ2-3,NA,TRBD2,TRBV19,CASSRSGGASLGRDTQYF,TGTGCCAGTAGCAGGAGCGGGGGGGCATCTTTGGGGAGAGATACGCAGTATTTT
TRBJ2-5,NA,NA,TRBV18,CASSPFVRTAAGETQYF,TGTGCCAGCTCACCATTCGTTAGGACAGCCGCAGGTGAAACCCAGTACTTC
TRBJ2-2,few,TRBD1,TRBV7-3,CASSRQGGNAGELFF,TGTGCCAGCAGTCGACAGGGGGGGAACGCCGGGGAGCTGTTTTTT
TRBJ2-6,NA,TRBD1,TRBV29-1,CSVLDRDGGANVLTF,TGCAGCGTCCTTGACAGGGATGGTGGGGCCAACGTCCTGACTTTC
TRBJ1-1,NA,TRBD1,TRBV7-3,CASSPQTGAEAFF,TGTGCCAGCAGTCCTCAAACAGGGGCTGAAGCTTTCTTT
TRBJ1-2,NA,TRBD1,TRBV28,CASTNSPPGGYGYTF,TGTGCCAGCACCAATTCTCCGCCAGGGGGATATGGCTACACCTTC
TRBJ2-7,NA,TRBD1,TRBV6-1,CASRDRGYEQYF,TGTGCCAGCAGGGACAGGGGGTACGAGCAGTACTTC
TRBJ2-1,few,TRBD1,TRBV5-1,CASSLGGGASYNEQFF,TGCGCCAGCAGCTTGGGAGGGGGCGCGTCCTACAATGAGCAGTTCTTC
TRBJ1-1,NA,TRBD1,TRBV7-2,CASSLAQTGGTEAFF,TGTGCCAGCAGCTTAGCGCAAACAGGGGGCACTGAAGCTTTCTTT
TRBJ1-1,NA,NA,TRBV6-5,CASSPYEAGDTEAFF,TGTGCCAGCAGCCCTTACGAAGCAGGGGACACTGAAGCTTTCTTT
TRBJ1-1,NA,TRBD1,TRBV28,CASVTGAGGSPEAFF,TGTGCCAGCGTGACCGGGGCAGGGGGTAGTCCTGAAGCTTTCTTT
TRBJ2-1,NA,TRBD2,TRBV5-1,CASSLGLAGGRGEQFF,TGCGCCAGCAGCTTGGGCCTAGCGGGGGGTCGGGGTGAGCAGTTCTTC
TRBJ2-5,NA,NA,TRBV5-8,CASSLGQQETQYF,TGTGCCAGCAGCTTGGGACAGCAAGAGACCCAGTACTTC
TRBJ1-4,NA,TRBD1,TRBV6-6,CASSVQGAQSEKLFF,TGTGCCAGCAGTGTGCAGGGGGCGCAATCGGAAAAACTGTTTTTT
TRBJ2-5,NA,NA,TRBV7-2,CASSWSGSAETQYF,TGTGCCAGCAGCTGGAGCGGGTCGGCAGAGACCCAGTACTTC
TRBJ2-7,few,NA,TRBV6-6,CASTNRGGAIYEQYF,TGTGCCAGCACCAACAGGGGGGGGGCGATCTACGAGCAGTACTTC
TRBJ1-5,NA,TRBD1,TRBV2,CASREQGKGQPQHF,TGTGCCAGCAGAGAACAGGGGAAGGGTCAGCCCCAGCATTTT
TRBJ2-7,NA,NA,TRBV7-9,CSSSFGANEQYF,TGTTCCAGCAGCTTTGGGGCTAACGAGCAGTACTTC
TRBJ2-7,NA,TRBD2,TRBV5-4,CASSLMASGDSYEQYF,TGTGCCAGCAGCTTGATGGCTAGCGGGGATTCCTACGAGCAGTACTTC
TRBJ2-1,once,TRBD2,TRBV27,CASSPQAGGPPYNEQFF,TGTGCCAGCAGTCCTCAAGCGGGAGGCCCACCCTACAATGAGCAGTTCTTC
TRBJ1-5,NA,NA,TRBV30,CAWSPRENQPQHF,TGTGCCTGGAGTCCGAGGGAAAATCAGCCCCAGCATTTT
TRBJ2-3,NA,TRBD1,TRBV10-3,CAISEWTGADTQYF,TGTGCCATCAGTGAGTGGACAGGGGCAGATACGCAGTATTTT
TRBJ1-2,NA,NA,TRBV5-1,CASTLGLISNYGYTF,TGCGCCAGCACCCTAGGACTGATTTCTAACTATGGCTACACCTTC
TRBJ1-4,once,TRBD1,TRBV4-3,CASSQVLEGQGDEKLFF,TGCGCCAGCAGCCAAGTGTTAGAAGGACAGGGAGATGAAAAACTGTTTTTT
TRBJ1-3,NA,TRBD1,TRBV4-1,CASSQGTAGNTIYF,TGCGCCAGCAGCCAGGGGACAGCTGGAAACACCATATATTTT
TRBJ2-1,NA,NA,TRBV12-5,CASGLVGAGREGYNEQFF,TGTGCTAGTGGTTTGGTAGGGGCGGGGCGGGAAGGCTACAATGAGCAGTTCTTC
TRBJ2-1,NA,TRBD1,TRBV30,CAWSRQGDRDEQFF,TGTGCCTGGAGTCGACAGGGAGATCGCGATGAGCAGTTCTTC
TRBJ2-4,NA,NA,TRBV6-1,CASSEPGADKNIQYF,TGTGCCAGCAGTGAACCGGGAGCGGACAAAAACATTCAGTACTTC
TRBJ1-1,few,TRBD1,TRBV2,CASRILRMDRSNTEAFF,TGTGCCAGCAGGATCCTAAGAATGGACAGGTCGAACACTGAAGCTTTCTTT
TRBJ1-1,NA,NA,TRBV19,CASSIGAPNTEAFF,TGTGCCAGTAGTATTGGGGCCCCGAACACTGAAGCTTTCTTT